Listed below are T cell receptor beta chains from one sample, sequenced in a study of CD8+ T cells in alopecia areata. TCRdb's table, derived via immunoSEQ multiplex PCR, lists solely in-frame clones and lacks some. The sample holds roughly 12,000 clones, around 63% seen once. The source material was skin, sampled at week 4, from a patient treated with tofacitinib. These receptor sequences come from a human donor with alopecia areata. Both conserved end residues are part of each CDR3. D genes are given only for firm matches. Only part of the rows carry a size: once, few, many, or a class if the clone is expanded.

V	size	D	J	DNA	CDR3
TRBV5-1	NA	NA	TRBJ1-1	TGCGCCAGCAGCTTGGGAGGGAGGGGTATCACTGAAGCTTTCTTT	CASSLGGRGITEAFF
TRBV4-3	few	TRBD2	TRBJ2-1	TGCGCCAGCAGCCAAGAAGGCCTAGCGGGGGGGCGCAATGAGCAGTTCTTC	CASSQEGLAGGRNEQFF
TRBV7-9	large	TRBD1	TRBJ1-2	TGTGCCAGCAGCTTAACAGGGGAAACGGCGGGCTATGGCTACACCTTC	CASSLTGETAGYGYTF
TRBV19	NA	TRBD1	TRBJ2-2	TGTGCCAGTAGAACAGGGGGCTTAGACACCGGGGAGCTGTTTTTT	CASRTGGLDTGELFF
TRBV6-5	NA	TRBD2	TRBJ2-7	TGTGCCAGCAGTACCCTCACCGGGGGGGGCTACGAGCAGTACTTC	CASSTLTGGGYEQYF
TRBV11-2	NA	TRBD1	TRBJ1-1	TGTGCCAGCAGACCAAACAGGGGGATGAACACTGAAGCTTTCTTT	CASRPNRGMNTEAFF
TRBV11-3	once	TRBD2	TRBJ2-1	TGTGCCAGCAGCCCATGGGAGGGAACAACTTCCAACAATGAGCAGTTCTTC	CASSPWEGTTSNNEQFF
TRBV7-2	few	NA	TRBJ1-2	TGTGCCAGCGACTCTTTTGAAGGCGCTAAGGGCTACACCTTC	CASDSFEGAKGYTF
TRBV6-1	NA	NA	TRBJ1-3	TGTGCCAGCAGTGAAGGAGGGTTCTCTGGAAACACCATATATTTT	CASSEGGFSGNTIYF
TRBV6-5	NA	TRBD1	TRBJ2-7	TGTGCCAGCAGTTACTCCGGGACAGGGGGCAGGGACGAGCAGTACTTC	CASSYSGTGGRDEQYF
TRBV7-9	few	NA	TRBJ1-1	TGTGCCAGCAGCTCACAGCTGAACACTGAAGCTTTCTTT	CASSSQLNTEAFF
TRBV6-1	few	NA	TRBJ1-1	TGTGCCAGCAGTGACTACCCTCGGTGGACTGAAGCTTTCTTT	CASSDYPRWTEAFF
TRBV7-2	NA	TRBD1	TRBJ2-5	TGTGCCAGCAGCTTAGAACAGGGGATTAGGCAGACCCAGTACTTC	CASSLEQGIRQTQYF
TRBV4-2	large	TRBD2	TRBJ2-1	TGTGCCAGCAGCCACGTACTAGCGTCCGGCAATGAGCAGTTCTTC	CASSHVLASGNEQFF
TRBV5-1	NA	NA	TRBJ2-5	TGCGCCAGCAGACCATCTCAGGATGAACAAGAGACCCAGTACTTC	CASRPSQDEQETQYF
TRBV6-6	NA	NA	TRBJ1-1	TGTGCCAGCAGTCCAACAGGAATGAACACTGAAGCTTTCTTT	CASSPTGMNTEAFF
TRBV2	NA	NA	TRBJ1-2	TGTGCCAGCAGTGAAGCGGCAAGCTATGGCTACACCTTC	CASSEAASYGYTF
TRBV25-1	NA	NA	TRBJ1-6	TGTGCCAGCAGTGATTGGGACACTAAGAATTCACCCCTCCACTTT	CASSDWDTKNSPLHF
TRBV6-1	NA	NA	TRBJ2-3	TGTGCCAGCAGTGAAGGCGCTAATGTGATCACAGATACGCAGTATTTT	CASSEGANVITDTQYF
TRBV6-6	NA	NA	TRBJ1-3	TGTGCCAGCAGCCCAGAGGCTTACACCATATATTTT	CASSPEAYTIYF
TRBV7-9	NA	NA	TRBJ1-1	TGTGCCAGCAGCTTAGCCACAGGTTTGAACACTGAAGCTTTCTTT	CASSLATGLNTEAFF
TRBV13	NA	NA	TRBJ2-1	TGTGCCAGCATCCAATACAACGAAGGGGGCAATGAGCAGTTCTTC	CASIQYNEGGNEQFF
TRBV2	few	NA	TRBJ1-1	TGTGCCAGCAGTGAAGCGGCGGCCTCGGGGAAAAATGAAGCTTTCTTT	CASSEAAASGKNEAFF
TRBV5-4	NA	NA	TRBJ1-2	TGTGCCAGCAGCTTCCAAAGGACACACTATGGCTACACCTTC	CASSFQRTHYGYTF
TRBV7-6	NA	NA	TRBJ2-5	TGTGCCAGCAGTTCCCGCCAGACCCAGTACTTC	CASSSRQTQYF
TRBV5-7	NA	NA	TRBJ2-2	TGTGCCAGCAACCCCAGGGGAGGCACCGGGGAGCTGTTTTTT	CASNPRGGTGELFF
TRBV7-8	few	NA	TRBJ2-3	TGTGCCAGTAATGGGGGGCCCACAGATACGCAGTATTTT	CASNGGPTDTQYF
TRBV6-6	NA	NA	TRBJ1-1	TGTGCCAGCAGTTATGCCGCAGGGAGTGCAACTGAAGCTTTCTTT	CASSYAAGSATEAFF
TRBV6-6	NA	TRBD1	TRBJ2-7	TGTGCCAGCAGAGCCGGGACAGGATACTACGAGCAGTACTTC	CASRAGTGYYEQYF
TRBV15	NA	TRBD1	TRBJ1-6	TGTGCCACAAGGACAGGGGAAGGAAATTCACCCCTCCACTTT	CATRTGEGNSPLHF
TRBV4-1	NA	TRBD1	TRBJ2-1	TGCGCCAGCAGCCGCAGCGGGCAGGGGGCTAAGGATGAGCAGTTCTTC	CASSRSGQGAKDEQFF
TRBV7-2	NA	NA	TRBJ1-6	TGTGCCAGCAGCTTGGGCGTTGGCAGGAATAATTCACCCCTCCACTTT	CASSLGVGRNNSPLHF
TRBV4-2	NA	NA	TRBJ1-3	TGTGCCAGCAGCCAAGTTGGGGGGGCCGTCGGAAACACCATATATTTT	CASSQVGGAVGNTIYF